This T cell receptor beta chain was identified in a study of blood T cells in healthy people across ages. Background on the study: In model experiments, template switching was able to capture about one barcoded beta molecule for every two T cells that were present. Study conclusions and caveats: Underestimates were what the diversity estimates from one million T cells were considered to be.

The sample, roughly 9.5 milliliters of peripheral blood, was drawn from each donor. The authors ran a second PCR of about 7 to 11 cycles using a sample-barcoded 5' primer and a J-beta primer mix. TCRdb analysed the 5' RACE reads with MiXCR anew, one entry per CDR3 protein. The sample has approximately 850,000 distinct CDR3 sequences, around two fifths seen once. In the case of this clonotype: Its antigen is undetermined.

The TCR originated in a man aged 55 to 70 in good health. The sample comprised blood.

CDR3 bases: TGTGCCAGCAGTTCGGTCGGGGAGCTGTTTTTT. Translated: CASSSVGELFF. The chain has TRBV12-3 or TRBV12-4 and TRBJ2-2; D gene ambiguous. Trimming shortened V by 4 bases and J by 7 bases, and 4 bases separated the two germline ends. CDR3 length: 11 residues.